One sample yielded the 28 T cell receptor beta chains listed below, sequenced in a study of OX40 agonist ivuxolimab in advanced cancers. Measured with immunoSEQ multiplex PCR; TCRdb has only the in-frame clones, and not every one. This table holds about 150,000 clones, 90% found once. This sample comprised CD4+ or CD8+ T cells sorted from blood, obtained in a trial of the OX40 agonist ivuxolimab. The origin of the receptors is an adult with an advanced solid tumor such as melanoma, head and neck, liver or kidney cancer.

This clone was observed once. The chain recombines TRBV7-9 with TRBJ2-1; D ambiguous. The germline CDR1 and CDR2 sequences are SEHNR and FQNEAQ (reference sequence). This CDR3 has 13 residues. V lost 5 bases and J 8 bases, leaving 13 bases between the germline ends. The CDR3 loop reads CASSLGPRDEQFF. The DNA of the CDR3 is TGTGCCAGCAGCCTCGGACCTAGGGATGAGCAGTTCTTC.

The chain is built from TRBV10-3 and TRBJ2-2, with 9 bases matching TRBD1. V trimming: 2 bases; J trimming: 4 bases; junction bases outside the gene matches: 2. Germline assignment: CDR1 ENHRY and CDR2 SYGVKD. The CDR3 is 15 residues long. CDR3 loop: CAISEGDRVTGELFF. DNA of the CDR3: TGTGCCATCAGTGAGGGGGACAGGGTCACCGGGGAGCTGTTTTTT.

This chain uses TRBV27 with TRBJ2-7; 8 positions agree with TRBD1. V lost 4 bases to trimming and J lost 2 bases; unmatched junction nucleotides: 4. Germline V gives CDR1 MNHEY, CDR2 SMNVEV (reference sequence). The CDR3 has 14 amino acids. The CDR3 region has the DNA TGTGCCAGCAGTTCCCGACAGGGGCCCTACGAGCAGTACTTC. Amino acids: CASSSRQGPYEQYF.

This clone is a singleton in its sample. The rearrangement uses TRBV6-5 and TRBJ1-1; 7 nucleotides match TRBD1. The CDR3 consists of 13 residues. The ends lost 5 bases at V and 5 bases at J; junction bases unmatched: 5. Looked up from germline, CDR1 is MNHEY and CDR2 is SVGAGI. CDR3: CASSRDRRTEAFF. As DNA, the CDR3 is TGTGCCAGCAGTCGGGACAGACGGACTGAAGCTTTCTTT.

The CDR3: CASRGSAPTQPQHF. Written as DNA, the CDR3 is TGTGCCAGCAGGGGGTCAGCCCCAACCCAGCCCCAGCATTTT. This rearrangement joins TRBV27 to TRBJ1-5; D is ambiguous. This CDR3 region has 14 residues. CDR1 and CDR2 from the germline V gene are MNHEY and SMNVEV (reference sequence). Trimming removed 6 bases at V and 7 bases at J, with 16 bases between.

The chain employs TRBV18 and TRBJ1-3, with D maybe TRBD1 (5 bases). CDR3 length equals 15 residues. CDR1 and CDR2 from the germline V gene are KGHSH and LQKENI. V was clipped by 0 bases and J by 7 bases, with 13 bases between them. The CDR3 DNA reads TGTGCCAGCTCACCACCGGGAGACAGACGCAACACCATATATTTT. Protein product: CASSPPGDRRNTIYF. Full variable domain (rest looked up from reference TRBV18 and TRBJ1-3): NAGVMQNPRHLVRRRGQEARLRCSPMKGHSHVYWYRQLPEEGLKFMVYLQKENIIDESGMPKERFSAEFPKEGPSILRIQQVVRGDSAAYFCASSPPGDRRNTIYFGEGSWLTVV.

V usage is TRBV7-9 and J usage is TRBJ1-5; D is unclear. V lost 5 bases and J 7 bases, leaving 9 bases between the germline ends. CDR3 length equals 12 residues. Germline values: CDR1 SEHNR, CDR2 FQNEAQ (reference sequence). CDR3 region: CASSTNSQPQHF. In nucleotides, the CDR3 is TGTGCCAGCAGCACAAATAGCCAGCCCCAGCATTTT. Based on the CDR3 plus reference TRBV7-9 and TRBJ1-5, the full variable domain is DTGVSQNPRHKITKRGQNVTFRCDPISEHNRLYWYRQTLGQGPEFLTYFQNEAQLEKSRLLSDRFSAERPKGSFSTLEIQRTEQGDSAMYLCASSTNSQPQHFGDGTRLSIL.

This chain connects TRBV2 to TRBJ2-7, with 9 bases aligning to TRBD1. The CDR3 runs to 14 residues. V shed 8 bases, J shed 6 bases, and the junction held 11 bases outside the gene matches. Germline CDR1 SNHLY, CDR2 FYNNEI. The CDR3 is CASLPVDRGREQYF. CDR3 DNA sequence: TGTGCCAGCCTCCCGGTGGACAGGGGACGCGAGCAGTACTTC.

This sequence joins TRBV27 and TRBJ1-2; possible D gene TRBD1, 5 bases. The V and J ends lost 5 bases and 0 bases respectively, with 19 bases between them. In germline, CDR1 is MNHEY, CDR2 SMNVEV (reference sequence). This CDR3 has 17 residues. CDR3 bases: TGTGCCAGCAGTATCAACCTCGGGGGTTTAGCTAACTATGGCTACACCTTC. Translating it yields CASSINLGGLANYGYTF.

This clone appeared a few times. CDR3 amino acids: CASSERVQGEAFF. The DNA for the CDR3 is TGTGCCAGCAGTGAAAGGGTACAGGGTGAAGCTTTCTTT. The chain joins TRBV2 to TRBJ1-1; tentatively, D is TRBD1 (6 bases). CDR1 is SNHLY and CDR2 is FYNNEI in the germline V gene. There are 13 residues in the CDR3. The V gene lost 2 bases and the J gene lost 7 bases, with 11 bases spanning the gap.

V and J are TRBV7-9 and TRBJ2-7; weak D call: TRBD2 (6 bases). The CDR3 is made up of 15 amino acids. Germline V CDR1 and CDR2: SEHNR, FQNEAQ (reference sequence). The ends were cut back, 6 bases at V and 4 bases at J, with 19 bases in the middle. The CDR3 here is CASRSISGRGYEQYF. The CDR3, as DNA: TGTGCCAGCAGATCAATATCCGGGAGAGGATACGAGCAGTACTTC.

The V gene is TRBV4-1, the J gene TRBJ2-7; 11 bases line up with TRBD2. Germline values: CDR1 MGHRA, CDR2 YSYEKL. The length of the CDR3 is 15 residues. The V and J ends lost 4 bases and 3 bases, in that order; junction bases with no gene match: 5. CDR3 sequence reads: CASSPTSGSHYEQYF. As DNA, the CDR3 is TGCGCCAGCAGCCCCACTAGCGGGAGCCACTACGAGCAGTACTTC.

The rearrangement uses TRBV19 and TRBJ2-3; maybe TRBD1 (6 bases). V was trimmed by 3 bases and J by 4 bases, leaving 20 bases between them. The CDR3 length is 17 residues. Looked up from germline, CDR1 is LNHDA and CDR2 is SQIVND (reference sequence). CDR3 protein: CASSIGKGRGLPDTQYF. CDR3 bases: TGTGCCAGTAGTATTGGTAAAGGCAGGGGCCTCCCAGATACGCAGTATTTT.

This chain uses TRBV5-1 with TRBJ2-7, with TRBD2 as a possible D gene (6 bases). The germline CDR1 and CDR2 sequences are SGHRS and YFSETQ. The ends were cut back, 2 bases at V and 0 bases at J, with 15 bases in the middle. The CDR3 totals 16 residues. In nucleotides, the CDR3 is TGCGCCAGCAGCTTTACCTCGAGCGGGCTCTCCTACGAGCAGTACTTC. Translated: CASSFTSSGLSYEQYF.

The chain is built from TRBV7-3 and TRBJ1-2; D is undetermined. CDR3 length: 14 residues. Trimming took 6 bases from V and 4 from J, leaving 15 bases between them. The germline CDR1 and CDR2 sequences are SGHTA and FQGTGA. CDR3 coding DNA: TGTGCCAGCAGTGGCCTTGGGAGCTCCTATGGCTACACCTTC. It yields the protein CASSGLGSSYGYTF.

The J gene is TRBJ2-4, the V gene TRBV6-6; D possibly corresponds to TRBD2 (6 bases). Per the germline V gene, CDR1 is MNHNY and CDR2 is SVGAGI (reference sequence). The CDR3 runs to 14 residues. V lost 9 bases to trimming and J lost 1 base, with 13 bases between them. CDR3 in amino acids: CASGDFSAKNIQYF. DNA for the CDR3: TGTGCCAGTGGGGACTTTTCGGCCAAAAACATTCAGTACTTC.

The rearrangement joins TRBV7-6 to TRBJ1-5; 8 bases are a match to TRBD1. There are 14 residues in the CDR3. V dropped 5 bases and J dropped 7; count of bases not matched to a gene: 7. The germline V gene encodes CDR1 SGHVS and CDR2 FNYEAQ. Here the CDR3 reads CASSPRQGRQPQHF. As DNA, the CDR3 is TGTGCCAGCAGCCCCCGACAGGGGAGACAGCCCCAGCATTTT.

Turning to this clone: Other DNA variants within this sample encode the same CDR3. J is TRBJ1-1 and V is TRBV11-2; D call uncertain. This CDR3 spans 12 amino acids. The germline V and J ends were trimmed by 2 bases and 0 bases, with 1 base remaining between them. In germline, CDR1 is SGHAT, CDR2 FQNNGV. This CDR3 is CASSLLNTEAFF. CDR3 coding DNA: TGTGCCAGCAGCTTACTGAACACTGAAGCTTTCTTT.

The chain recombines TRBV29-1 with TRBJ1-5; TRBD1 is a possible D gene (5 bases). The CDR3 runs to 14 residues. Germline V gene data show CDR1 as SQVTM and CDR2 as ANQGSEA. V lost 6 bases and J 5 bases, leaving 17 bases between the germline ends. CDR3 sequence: CSVSAVGGHQPQHF. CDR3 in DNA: TGCAGCGTGTCTGCGGTTGGGGGTCATCAGCCCCAGCATTTT.

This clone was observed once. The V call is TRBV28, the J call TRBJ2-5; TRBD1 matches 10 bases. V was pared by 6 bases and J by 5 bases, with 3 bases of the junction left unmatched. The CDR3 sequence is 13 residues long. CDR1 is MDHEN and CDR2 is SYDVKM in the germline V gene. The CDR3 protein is CASRTGGRETQYF. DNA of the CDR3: TGTGCCAGCAGGACAGGGGGCCGGGAGACCCAGTACTTC.

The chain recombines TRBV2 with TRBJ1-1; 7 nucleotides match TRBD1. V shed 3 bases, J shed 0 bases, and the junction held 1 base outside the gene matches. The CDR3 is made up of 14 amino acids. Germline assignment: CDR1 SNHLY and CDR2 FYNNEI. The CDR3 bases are TGTGCCAGCAGTGAGGGACAGTTGAACACTGAAGCTTTCTTT. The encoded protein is CASSEGQLNTEAFF.

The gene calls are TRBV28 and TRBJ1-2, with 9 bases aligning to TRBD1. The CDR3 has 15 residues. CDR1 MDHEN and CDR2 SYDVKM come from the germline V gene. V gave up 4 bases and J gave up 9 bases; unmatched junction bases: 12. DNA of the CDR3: TGTGCCAGCAGTTCCGGGACAGGGACCGTCCTGAGCTACACCTTC. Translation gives CASSSGTGTVLSYTF.

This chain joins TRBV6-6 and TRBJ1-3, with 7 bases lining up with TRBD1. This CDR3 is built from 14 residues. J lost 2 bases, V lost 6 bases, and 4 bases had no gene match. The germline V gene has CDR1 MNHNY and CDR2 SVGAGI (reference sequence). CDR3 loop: CASRNGQAGNTIYF. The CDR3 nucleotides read TGTGCCAGCAGGAACGGACAGGCTGGAAACACCATATATTTT.

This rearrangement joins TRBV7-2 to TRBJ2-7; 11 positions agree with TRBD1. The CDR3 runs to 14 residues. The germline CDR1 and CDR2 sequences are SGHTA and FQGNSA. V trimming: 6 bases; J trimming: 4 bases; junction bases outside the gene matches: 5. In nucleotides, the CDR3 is TGTGCCAGCAGTTCCGGGACAGGGGGGTACGAGCAGTACTTC. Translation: CASSSGTGGYEQYF.

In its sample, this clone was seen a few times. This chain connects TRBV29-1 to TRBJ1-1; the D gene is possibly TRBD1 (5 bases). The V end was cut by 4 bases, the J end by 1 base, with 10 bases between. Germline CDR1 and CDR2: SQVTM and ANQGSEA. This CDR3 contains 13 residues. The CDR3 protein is CSVGRDGNTEAFF. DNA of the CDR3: TGCAGCGTTGGGCGGGACGGGAACACTGAAGCTTTCTTT.

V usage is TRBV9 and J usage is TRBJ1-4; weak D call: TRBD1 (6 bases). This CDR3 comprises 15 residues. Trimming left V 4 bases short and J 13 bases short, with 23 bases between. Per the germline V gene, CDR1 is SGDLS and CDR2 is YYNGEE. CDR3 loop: CASSLGAGDPIALFF. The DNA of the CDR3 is TGTGCCAGCAGCCTGGGGGCGGGGGACCCAATCGCACTGTTTTTT.

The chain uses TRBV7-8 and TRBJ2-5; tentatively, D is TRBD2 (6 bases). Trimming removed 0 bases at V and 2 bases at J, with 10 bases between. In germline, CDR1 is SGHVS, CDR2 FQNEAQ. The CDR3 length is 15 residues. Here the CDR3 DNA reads TGTGCCAGCAGCTTAGCGGCGGGGAAGCAAGAGACCCAGTACTTC. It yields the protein CASSLAAGKQETQYF.

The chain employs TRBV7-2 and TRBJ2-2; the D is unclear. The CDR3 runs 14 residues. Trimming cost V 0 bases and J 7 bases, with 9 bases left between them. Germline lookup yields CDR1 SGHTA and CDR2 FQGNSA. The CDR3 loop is CASSLAPLGGELFF. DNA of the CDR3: TGTGCCAGCAGCTTAGCACCCCTTGGCGGGGAGCTGTTTTTT.